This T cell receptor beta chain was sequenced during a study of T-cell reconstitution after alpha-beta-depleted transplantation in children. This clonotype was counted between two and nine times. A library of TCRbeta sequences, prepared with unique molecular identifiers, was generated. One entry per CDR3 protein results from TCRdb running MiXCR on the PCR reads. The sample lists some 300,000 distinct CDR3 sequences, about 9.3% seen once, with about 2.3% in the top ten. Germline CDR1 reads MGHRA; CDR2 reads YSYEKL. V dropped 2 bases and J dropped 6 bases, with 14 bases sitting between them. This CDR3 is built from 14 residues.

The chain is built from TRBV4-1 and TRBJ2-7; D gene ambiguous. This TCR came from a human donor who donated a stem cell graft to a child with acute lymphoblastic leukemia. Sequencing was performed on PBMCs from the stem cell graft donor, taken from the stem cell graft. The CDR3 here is CASSQLDGPGEQYF. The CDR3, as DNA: TGCGCCAGCAGCCAACTGGACGGCCCGGGCGAGCAGTACTTC.